This T cell receptor beta chain was found in a study of Graves' ophthalmopathy and Graves' hyperthyroidism. Study as a whole: Samples of peripheral blood were obtained at initial diagnosis, prior to treatment of any kind. Study-level results: Using a 13-signature model, the authors split ophthalmopathy from stable hyperthyroidism, with roughly 90% sensitivity and around 76% specificity. Detected in blood as well were most expanded thyroid clonotypes with frequency above 0.001.

The study amplified TCR beta CDR3 regions using RNA transcripts. Following a first-round RT-PCR that used HTBI primers, a second-round multiplex PCR was carried out. MiXCR, applied by TCRdb to the multiplex PCR reads, yields one record per CDR3 protein. This table has about 410,000 distinct CDR3 sequences, 15% to 20% appearing once. The V gene's germline CDR1 is SGHRS and CDR2 YFSETQ. The CDR3 covers 20 residues. The V and J ends lost 3 bases and 0 bases, in that order; junction bases with no gene match: 15. Ophthalmopathy in the donors was of moderate-to-severe activity, with CAS ≥3, NOSPECS ≥4 and duration under 3 months. This clonotype has ten or more counts. Its antigen remains unidentified.

J is TRBJ2-2 and V is TRBV5-1; 9 bases map to TRBD2. The TCR sequence derives from a woman between 18 and 30 years old with Graves' ophthalmopathy. Sequenced: peripheral blood. CDR3 DNA sequence: TGCGCCAGCAGCTACGGAGGAAGAGCGGGGGGTCCCGCGAACACCGGGGAGCTGTTTTTT. This encodes CASSYGGRAGGPANTGELFF.